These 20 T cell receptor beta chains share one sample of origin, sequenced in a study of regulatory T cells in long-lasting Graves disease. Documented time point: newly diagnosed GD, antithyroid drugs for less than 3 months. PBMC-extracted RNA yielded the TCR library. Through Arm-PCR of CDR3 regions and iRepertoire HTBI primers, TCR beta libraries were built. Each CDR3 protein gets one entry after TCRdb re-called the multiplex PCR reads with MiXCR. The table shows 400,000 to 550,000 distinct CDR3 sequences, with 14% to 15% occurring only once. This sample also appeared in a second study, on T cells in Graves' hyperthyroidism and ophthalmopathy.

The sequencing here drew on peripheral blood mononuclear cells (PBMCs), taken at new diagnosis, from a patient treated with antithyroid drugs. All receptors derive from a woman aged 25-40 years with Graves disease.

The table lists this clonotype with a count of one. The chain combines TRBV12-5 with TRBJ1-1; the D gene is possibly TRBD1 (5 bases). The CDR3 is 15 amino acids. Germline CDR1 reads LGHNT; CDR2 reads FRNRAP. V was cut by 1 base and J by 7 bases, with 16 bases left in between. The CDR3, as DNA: TGTGCTAGTGGTTTGGGACTAGGGGCCAGGAGTGAAGCTTTCTTT. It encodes CASGLGLGARSEAFF.

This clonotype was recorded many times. The CDR3 sequence is CASGPYRDRTLYEQYF. The CDR3, as DNA: TGTGCCAGCGGACCCTACCGGGACAGGACTCTCTACGAGCAGTACTTC. The rearrangement links TRBV11-2 to TRBJ2-7; 8 bases agree with TRBD1. The CDR3 runs 16 residues. The V gene end was trimmed by 8 bases and the J gene end by 3 bases; junction bases not matched to a gene: 15. CDR1 is SGHAT, CDR2 FQNNGV, per germline.

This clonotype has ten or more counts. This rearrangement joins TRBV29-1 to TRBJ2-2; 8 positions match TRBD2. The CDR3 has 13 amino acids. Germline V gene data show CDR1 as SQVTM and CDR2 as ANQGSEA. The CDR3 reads CAVRGARAGELFF. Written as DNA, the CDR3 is TGCGCCGTGCGGGGGGCGCGCGCCGGGGAGCTGTTTTTT.

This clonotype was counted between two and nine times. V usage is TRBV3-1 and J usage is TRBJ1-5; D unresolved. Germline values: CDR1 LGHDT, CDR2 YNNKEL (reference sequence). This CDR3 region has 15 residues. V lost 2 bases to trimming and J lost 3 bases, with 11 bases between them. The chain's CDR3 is CASSQNLVINQPQHF. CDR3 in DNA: TGTGCCAGCAGCCAAAATCTAGTTATCAATCAGCCCCAGCATTTT. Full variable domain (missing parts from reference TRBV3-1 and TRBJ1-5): DTAVSQTPKYLVTQMGNDKSIKCEQNLGHDTMYWYKQDSKKFLKIMFSYNNKELIINETVPNRFSPKSPDKAHLNLHINSLELGDSAVYFCASSQNLVINQPQHFGDGTRLSIL.

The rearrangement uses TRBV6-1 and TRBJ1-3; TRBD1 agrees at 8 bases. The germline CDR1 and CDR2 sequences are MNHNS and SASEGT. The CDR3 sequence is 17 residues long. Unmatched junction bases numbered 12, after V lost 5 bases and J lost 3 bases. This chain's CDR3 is CASSSLDRGFSGNTIYF. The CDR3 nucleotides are TGTGCCAGCAGTAGCCTCGACAGGGGATTCAGTGGAAACACCATATATTTT.

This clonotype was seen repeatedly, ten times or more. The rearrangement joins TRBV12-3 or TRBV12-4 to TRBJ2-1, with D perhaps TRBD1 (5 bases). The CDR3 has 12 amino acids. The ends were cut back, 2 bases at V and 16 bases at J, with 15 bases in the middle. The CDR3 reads CASSLKQGKVFF. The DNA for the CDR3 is TGTGCCAGCAGTTTAAAGCAGGGAAAAGTATTCTTC.

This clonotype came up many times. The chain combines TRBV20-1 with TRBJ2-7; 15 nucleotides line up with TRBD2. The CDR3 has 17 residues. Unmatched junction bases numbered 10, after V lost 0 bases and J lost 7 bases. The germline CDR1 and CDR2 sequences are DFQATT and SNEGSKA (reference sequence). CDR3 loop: CSARDERTSGRAEEQYF. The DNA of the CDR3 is TGCAGTGCTAGAGATGAGCGGACTAGCGGGAGGGCCGAAGAGCAGTACTTC.

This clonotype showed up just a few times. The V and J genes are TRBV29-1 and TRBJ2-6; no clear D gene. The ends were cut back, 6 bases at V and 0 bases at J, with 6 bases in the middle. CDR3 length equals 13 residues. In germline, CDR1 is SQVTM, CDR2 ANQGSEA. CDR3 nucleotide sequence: TGCAGCGTCGCGGCCTCTGGGGCCAACGTCCTGACTTTC. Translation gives CSVAASGANVLTF.

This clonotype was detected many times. CDR3 protein: CASRRDLGGAANYGYTF. The DNA of the CDR3 is TGTGCCAGCAGGAGGGACCTGGGAGGGGCGGCTAACTATGGCTACACCTTC. This chain connects TRBV28 to TRBJ1-2, with a possible D match to TRBD1 (5 bases). The CDR3 sequence is 17 residues long. CDR1 is MDHEN, CDR2 SYDVKM, per germline. V gave up 6 bases and J gave up 0 bases, with 20 bases separating them.

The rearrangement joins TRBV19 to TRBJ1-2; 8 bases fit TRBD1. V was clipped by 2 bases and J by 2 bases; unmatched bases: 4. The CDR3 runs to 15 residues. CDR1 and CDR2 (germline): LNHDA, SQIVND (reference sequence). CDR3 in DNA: TGTGCCAGTAGTATAATCGGGACAGGAAACTATGGCTACACCTTC. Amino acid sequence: CASSIIGTGNYGYTF.

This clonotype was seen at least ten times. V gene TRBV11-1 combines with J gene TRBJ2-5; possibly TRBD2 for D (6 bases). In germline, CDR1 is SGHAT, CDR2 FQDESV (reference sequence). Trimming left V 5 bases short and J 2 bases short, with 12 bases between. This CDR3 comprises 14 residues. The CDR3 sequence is CASSRDFPQETQYF. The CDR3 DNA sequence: TGTGCCAGCAGCCGGGACTTCCCTCAAGAGACCCAGTACTTC.

In DNA form, the CDR3 reads TGTGCCAGCAGCCAAGATCGGTACACCCCTGCTAGAGGCTACACCTTC. Protein sequence: CASSQDRYTPARGYTF. This chain links TRBV14 with TRBJ1-2; no reliable D call. This CDR3 spans 16 amino acids. The V gene lost 0 bases and the J gene lost 8 bases, with 19 bases spanning the gap. In germline, CDR1 is SGHDN, CDR2 FVKESK.

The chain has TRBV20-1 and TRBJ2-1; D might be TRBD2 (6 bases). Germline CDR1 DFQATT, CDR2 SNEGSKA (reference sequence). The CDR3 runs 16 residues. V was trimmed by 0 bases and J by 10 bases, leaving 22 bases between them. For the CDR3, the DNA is TGCAGTGCTAGAGATCCAAGGAGGGCCCACCTTCGGGAGCAGTTCTTC. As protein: CSARDPRRAHLREQFF.

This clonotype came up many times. The CDR3 region has the DNA TGTGCCAGCAGCCCCCCGGGGAGAACACAGACCCAGTACTTC. Its translation is CASSPPGRTQTQYF. The rearrangement joins TRBV3-1 to TRBJ2-1; D possibly corresponds to TRBD2 (5 bases). TRBJ2-5 matches the DNA end more closely, so the J call is doubtful. The CDR3 totals 14 residues. Per germline, CDR1 LGHDT and CDR2 YNNKEL (reference sequence).

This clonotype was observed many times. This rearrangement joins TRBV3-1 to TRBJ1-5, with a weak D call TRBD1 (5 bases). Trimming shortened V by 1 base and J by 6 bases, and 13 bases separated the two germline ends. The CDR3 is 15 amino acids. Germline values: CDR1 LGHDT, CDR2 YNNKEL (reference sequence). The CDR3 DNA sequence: TGTGCCAGCAGCCAAGCTGAAGGGGCGGGTCAGCCCCAGCATTTT. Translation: CASSQAEGAGQPQHF.

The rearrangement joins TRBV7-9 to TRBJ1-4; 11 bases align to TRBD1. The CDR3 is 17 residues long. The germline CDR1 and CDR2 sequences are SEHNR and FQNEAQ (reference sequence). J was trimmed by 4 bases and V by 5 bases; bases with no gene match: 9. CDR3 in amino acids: CASSPGQGAAVNEKLFF. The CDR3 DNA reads TGTGCCAGCAGCCCAGGACAGGGGGCGGCGGTTAATGAAAAACTGTTTTTT.

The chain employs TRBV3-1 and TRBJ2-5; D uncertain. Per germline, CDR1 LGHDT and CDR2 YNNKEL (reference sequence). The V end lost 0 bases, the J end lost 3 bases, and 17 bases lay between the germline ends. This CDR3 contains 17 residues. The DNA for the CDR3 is TGTGCCAGCAGCCAAGACCCTTCCCCGGGTACTAAAGAGACCCAGTACTTC. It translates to CASSQDPSPGTKETQYF.

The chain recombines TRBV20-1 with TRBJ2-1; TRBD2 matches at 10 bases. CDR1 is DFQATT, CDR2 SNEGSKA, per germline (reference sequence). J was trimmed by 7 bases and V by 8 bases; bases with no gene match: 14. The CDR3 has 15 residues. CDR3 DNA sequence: TGCAGTCCCTCCCTTACTAGCGGGACGACAAATGAGCAGTTCTTC. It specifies CSPSLTSGTTNEQFF.

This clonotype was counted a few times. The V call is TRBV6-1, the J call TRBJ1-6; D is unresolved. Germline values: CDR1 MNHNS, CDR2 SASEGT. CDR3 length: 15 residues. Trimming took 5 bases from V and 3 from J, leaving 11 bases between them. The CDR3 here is CASSPTRVYNSPLHF. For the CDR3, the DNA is TGTGCCAGCAGTCCTACGCGAGTCTATAATTCACCCCTCCACTTT.

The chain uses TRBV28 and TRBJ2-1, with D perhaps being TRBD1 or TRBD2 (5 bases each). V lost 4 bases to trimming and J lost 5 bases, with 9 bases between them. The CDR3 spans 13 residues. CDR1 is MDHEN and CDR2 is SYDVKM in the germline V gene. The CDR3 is CASSSLGDNEQFF. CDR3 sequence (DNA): TGTGCCAGCAGTTCCCTGGGGGACAATGAGCAGTTCTTC.